The rows below give T cell receptor beta chains drawn from one sample of a study of shared clonotypes between healthy human individuals. Sequencing used immunoSEQ multiplex PCR; TCRdb keeps in-frame clones, though not all of them. The table records some 500,000 clones, about 96% of them present only once. Material for sequencing was naive CD4+ T cells sorted from blood. These receptors were taken from a woman aged 25 to 39 in good health. The CDR3 runs from the conserved cysteine through the conserved F or W. A D gene is named only where the DNA matches it firmly. The size entry is marked missing in some rows and otherwise reads once, few, many or a size class.

j_call d_call clone_size v_call cdr3_aa cdr3_nt
TRBJ2-1 TRBD2 - TRBV6-1 CASHLAGVPYNEQFF TGTGCCAGTCATCTAGCGGGAGTTCCCTACAATGAGCAGTTCTTC
TRBJ2-7 - - TRBV5-1 CASSLSAEQYF TGCGCCAGCAGCTTGTCCGCCGAGCAGTACTTC
TRBJ1-4 - - TRBV27 CASSSLGGGDEKLFF TGTGCCAGCAGTTCGCTTGGGGGTGGAGATGAAAAACTGTTTTTT
TRBJ2-1 - once TRBV7-2 CASSSSFGRIEAGQFF TGTGCCAGCAGCTCCTCATTTGGGAGAATTGAAGCGGGGCAGTTCTTC
TRBJ2-7 TRBD2 - TRBV29-1 CSGRLAGRDEQYF TGCAGCGGGAGACTAGCGGGAAGGGACGAGCAGTACTTC
TRBJ1-4 - - TRBV7-9 CASSLGPENEKLFF TGTGCCAGCAGCTTAGGGCCAGAGAATGAAAAACTGTTTTTT
TRBJ1-1 - - TRBV7-8 CASSLSQGNTEAFF TGTGCCAGCAGCTTGAGCCAGGGTAACACTGAAGCTTTCTTT
TRBJ2-3 TRBD1 - TRBV2 CASSETGGTDTQYF TGTGCCAGCAGTGAAACAGGGGGCACAGATACGCAGTATTTT
TRBJ2-2 TRBD1 - TRBV9 CASSVVDRATGELFF TGTGCCAGCAGCGTAGTAGACAGGGCCACCGGGGAGCTGTTTTTT
TRBJ1-3 - - TRBV15 CATSRDRGSGNTIYF TGTGCCACCAGCAGAGATCGCGGCTCTGGAAACACCATATATTTT
TRBJ2-1 - - TRBV5-4 CASSRRVSPDNEQFF TGTGCCAGCAGCCGGCGGGTTTCCCCGGACAATGAGCAGTTCTTC
TRBJ2-7 TRBD2 - TRBV27 CASRSRTSGSYEQYF TGTGCCAGCAGATCCAGGACTAGCGGGAGCTACGAGCAGTACTTC
TRBJ1-5 - - TRBV28 CASSGRAGTQPQHF TGTGCCAGCAGCGGTAGGGCAGGGACCCAGCCCCAGCATTTT
TRBJ2-5 TRBD2 - TRBV18 CASSPTLAVQETQYF TGTGCCAGCTCCCCGACACTAGCGGTTCAAGAGACCCAGTACTTC
TRBJ2-3 - once TRBV28 CASSSPSSTDTQYF TGTGCCAGCAGTTCCCCTAGCAGCACAGATACGCAGTATTTT
TRBJ1-1 - - TRBV7-6 CASSSSRRGLDTEAFF TGTGCCAGCAGCTCCTCCCGGAGGGGCCTGGACACTGAAGCTTTCTTT
TRBJ1-1 - - TRBV7-9 CASGEAFF TGTGCCAGCGGAGAAGCTTTCTTT
TRBJ2-7 - once TRBV5-1 CASSLNYEQYF TGCGCCAGCAGCTTGAATTACGAGCAGTACTTC
TRBJ1-2 - - TRBV28 CASSKRGNDGYTF TGTGCCAGCAGCAAAAGGGGAAATGATGGCTACACCTTC
TRBJ1-1 - - TRBV18 CASSPGASEAFF TGTGCCAGCTCACCAGGAGCATCTGAAGCTTTCTTT
TRBJ2-1 - - TRBV13 CASSLAPNEQFF TGTGCCAGCAGCTTGGCCCCCAATGAGCAGTTCTTC
TRBJ2-7 - - TRBV19 CASSRVGSRQYF TGTGCCAGTAGTAGGGTGGGATCGCGGCAGTACTTC
TRBJ1-5 - once TRBV11-2 CASSQTQGGRNQPQHF TGTGCCAGCAGCCAGACCCAGGGAGGCCGGAATCAGCCCCAGCATTTT
TRBJ2-7 - - TRBV10-3 CAISPGVTYSYEQYF TGTGCCATCAGCCCCGGGGTTACTTACTCCTACGAGCAGTACTTC
TRBJ2-4 - - TRBV19 CASSIVAKNIQYF TGTGCCAGTAGCATCGTAGCCAAAAACATTCAGTACTTC
TRBJ2-7 TRBD2 - TRBV2 CASIVAGGYEQYF TGTGCCAGCATCGTAGCGGGAGGTTACGAGCAGTACTTC
TRBJ1-1 - - TRBV28 CASSLTTGFIAFF TGTGCCAGCAGTTTGACTACAGGGTTCATCGCTTTCTTT
TRBJ2-7 TRBD2 once TRBV4-1 CASSLLASGRSSSYEQYF TGCGCCAGCAGCCTTTTGGCTAGCGGGAGGTCCTCCTCCTACGAGCAGTACTTC
TRBJ2-1 - - TRBV19 CASSIASVDEQFF TGTGCCAGTAGTATTGCTAGCGTCGATGAGCAGTTCTTC
TRBJ2-2 - - TRBV5-4 CASRQSGNTGELFF TGTGCCAGCAGGCAGAGTGGGAACACCGGGGAGCTGTTTTTT
TRBJ2-7 - - TRBV10-1 CASSDNEQYF TGCGCCAGCAGTGATAACGAGCAGTACTTC
TRBJ2-6 TRBD1 - TRBV14 CASSQDYLRGGLTSGANVLTF TGTGCCAGCAGCCAAGATTACCTTCGAGGGGGCTTAACTTCTGGGGCCAACGTCCTGACTTTC
TRBJ2-7 TRBD1 - TRBV4-1 CASSQPGQGGEQYF TGCGCCAGCAGCCAACCGGGACAGGGAGGCGAGCAGTACTTC
TRBJ1-4 - - TRBV7-6 CASSPGTGLFRTNEKLFF TGTGCCAGCAGCCCCGGGACCGGTCTTTTTCGAACTAATGAAAAACTGTTTTTT
TRBJ2-2 TRBD2 - TRBV30 CAWSGLGEIAGELFF TGTGCCTGGAGCGGACTAGGGGAGATAGCCGGGGAGCTGTTTTTT
TRBJ2-4 - - TRBV11-2 CASSPRQGLAKNIQYF TGTGCCAGCAGCCCCAGGCAGGGTCTAGCCAAAAACATTCAGTACTTC